Below, 2 T cell receptor beta chains from the same sample are listed, as sequenced in a study of early T cells in non-severe SARS-CoV-2 infection. TCRdb recomputed calls from the 5' RACE reads with MiXCR, one row per CDR3 protein. The profile shows about 56,000 distinct CDR3 sequences, about 10% of them singletons. The sample comprised whole blood. The receptors were sampled from an adult who was a healthcare worker with PCR-confirmed SARS-CoV-2 infection or an uninfected control (not recorded which).

This chain links TRBV27 with TRBJ2-3; unclear D gene. CDR1 is MNHEY and CDR2 is SMNVEV in the germline V gene (reference sequence). The CDR3 is made up of 15 amino acids. Trimming pared 8 bases from V and 1 base from J, leaving 16 bases between. The CDR3 bases are TGTGCCAGCTCGATTCACAGCTCAGGCACAGATACGCAGTATTTT. Amino acid sequence: CASSIHSSGTDTQYF.

This clonotype was observed a few times. The chain joins TRBV9 to TRBJ2-4, with a weak D call TRBD2 (6 bases). CDR3 length: 13 amino acids. V shed 1 base and J shed 12 bases, with 14 bases lying between them. The germline gives CDR1 SGDLS, CDR2 YYNGEE. CDR3 in DNA: TGTGCCAGCAGCGTACAGGATAGCGGAACTCAGTACTTC. Amino acids: CASSVQDSGTQYF.